What follows describes a single T cell receptor beta chain. TCRdb called the PCR reads again in MiXCR, with one record for every CDR3 protein. The sample lists 15,000 to 19,000 distinct CDR3 sequences, about 54% occurring once. This sample was taken from a study of tumor-infiltrating lymphocytes in oesophageal squamous cell carcinoma. The CDR3 runs to 14 residues. Per the germline V gene, CDR1 is SGHTA and CDR2 is FQGNSA. The receptor was derived from a female donor with esophageal squamous cell carcinoma. The chain employs TRBV7-2 and TRBJ2-7; D remains ambiguous. TRBJ2-1 matches the DNA end more closely, so the J call is doubtful. Sequenced: esophageal tumor tissue. The CDR3 region is CASSPWAVGGEQFF. Written as DNA, the CDR3 is TGTGCCAGCAGCCCCTGGGCGGTTGGTGGTGAGCAGTTCTTC.